At least ten counts were recorded for the clone carrying this T cell receptor (beta chain). Antigen specificity is unknown. The time point is: newly diagnosed GD, antithyroid drugs for less than 3 months. After RNA was extracted from PBMCs, the TCR library was made from it. The data are from a study of regulatory T cells in long-lasting Graves disease. Regarding the study as a whole: Newly diagnosed disease favored TRBV20-1 and TRBJ2-1 over persistent disease. Lower TCR diversity characterized persistent Graves' patients relative to newly diagnosed patients.

Relying on iRepertoire HTBI primers and Arm-PCR of CDR3 regions, the team built TCR beta libraries. TCRdb re-called the multiplex PCR reads with MiXCR, one entry per CDR3 protein. This table holds roughly 500,000 distinct CDR3 sequences, around 15% found once. The CDR3 sequence is 14 residues long. Germline V CDR1 and CDR2: LGHDT, YNNKEL (reference sequence). The germline V and J ends were trimmed by 0 bases and 7 bases, with 10 bases remaining between them. The sample also formed part of further work on T cells in Graves' hyperthyroidism and ophthalmopathy. As reported in that work: Among thyroid clonotypes expanded above 0.001, most also appeared in blood. A model using 13 V-J features told ophthalmopathy apart from stable hyperthyroidism.

Specimen: peripheral blood mononuclear cells (PBMCs), collected at new diagnosis, from a patient treated with antithyroid drugs. This sequence originates from a woman aged 45-59 years with Graves disease. This sequence joins TRBV3-1 and TRBJ2-1, with D maybe TRBD2 (6 bases). For the CDR3, the DNA is TGTGCCAGCAGCCAAGACTGGGGGAGGAATGAGCAGTTCTTC. Its translation: CASSQDWGRNEQFF.